Presented here are 26 T cell receptor beta chains from one specimen sequenced in a study of CD8+ T cells in alopecia areata. Investigators isolated RNA and reverse transcribed it into cDNA to act as the sequencing template. Assay used: immunoSEQ multiplex PCR; TCRdb lists only in-frame clones, some missing. The data show 150,000 to 200,000 clones, about half seen once. The treatment denotes: oral pan-JAK inhibitor, 5-10 mg twice daily. This specimen consisted of CD8+ T cells sorted from blood, obtained at roughly week 53, from a patient treated with tofacitinib. The origin of the receptors is a human donor with alopecia areata.

This clone was picked up a small number of times. J is TRBJ2-1 and V is TRBV14; TRBD2 agrees at 8 bases. This CDR3 spans 14 amino acids. Losses at the gene ends were 0 bases for V and 11 bases for J; bases not matched to a gene: 6. The germline CDR1 and CDR2 sequences are SGHDN and FVKESK. CDR3 amino acids: CASSQEFSGGQQFF. The CDR3 nucleotides are TGTGCCAGCAGCCAAGAGTTCAGCGGGGGACAGCAGTTCTTC.

This clone is a singleton in its sample. The J gene is TRBJ2-1, the V gene TRBV5-6; D gene ambiguous. Germline V lookup: CDR1 SGHDT, CDR2 YYEEEE. This CDR3 contains 14 residues. V was pared by 6 bases and J by 0 bases, with 10 bases between. Written as DNA, the CDR3 is TGTGCCAGCACCGTGGGATTCTCCTACAATGAGCAGTTCTTC. It translates to CASTVGFSYNEQFF.

This chain connects TRBV30 to TRBJ2-1; D not resolved. CDR3 length: 11 amino acids. CDR1 and CDR2 (germline): GTSNPN, SVGIG (reference sequence). The V gene lost 4 bases and the J gene lost 6 bases, with 7 bases spanning the gap. The CDR3 region is CAWTGGNEQFF. In DNA form, the CDR3 reads TGTGCCTGGACCGGCGGCAATGAGCAGTTCTTC.

CDR3 nucleotide sequence: TGTGCCAGCTATGAGTGGACAGGGTCGCCTGAAGCTTTCTTT. Residues: CASYEWTGSPEAFF. This chain connects TRBV13 to TRBJ1-1, with 8 bases lining up with TRBD1. The V and J ends lost 8 bases and 6 bases, in that order; junction bases with no gene match: 11. The CDR3 loop spans 14 amino acids. Germline lookup yields CDR1 PRHDT and CDR2 FYEKMQ (reference sequence).

This rearrangement joins TRBV5-1 to TRBJ1-5; D is ambiguous. Germline assignment: CDR1 SGHRS and CDR2 YFSETQ. The length of the CDR3 is 10 residues. Trimming removed 2 bases at V and 13 bases at J, with 7 bases between. Here the CDR3 DNA reads TGCGCCAGCAGCTTAATGGGGCAGCATTTT. It encodes CASSLMGQHF.

This chain connects TRBV29-1 to TRBJ2-5; TRBD2 matches 13 bases. The CDR3 runs to 17 residues. Per the germline V gene, CDR1 is SQVTM and CDR2 is ANQGSEA. V trimming: 5 bases; J trimming: 3 bases; junction bases outside the gene matches: 12. CDR3 nucleotides: TGCAGCGTTCCGCCCTCAAAGACTAGCGGGGGGAAAGAGACCCAGTACTTC. Amino acid sequence: CSVPPSKTSGGKETQYF.

This rearrangement joins TRBV6-5 to TRBJ1-1; D perhaps matches TRBD1 (5 bases). The V end was cut by 6 bases, the J end by 5 bases, with 7 bases between. The CDR3 runs to 11 residues. Per the germline V gene, CDR1 is MNHEY and CDR2 is SVGAGI. The CDR3 reads CASSRGTEAFF. The CDR3 DNA is TGTGCCAGCAGCCGGGGGACTGAAGCTTTCTTT.

J is TRBJ1-2 and V is TRBV27; no reliable D call. Germline assignment: CDR1 MNHEY and CDR2 SMNVEV (reference sequence). The CDR3 extends over 15 amino acids. V dropped 5 bases and J dropped 7 bases, with 20 bases sitting between them. CDR3 in amino acids: CASSPYGRLPGGYTF. In nucleotides, the CDR3 is TGTGCCAGCAGTCCCTATGGACGCCTCCCGGGTGGCTACACCTTC.

Remarks on this clone: The identical CDR3 is also encoded by other nucleotide sequences in the sample. This rearrangement joins TRBV25-1 to TRBJ1-2, with D unclear. Germline V gene sequence: CDR1 MGHDK, CDR2 SYGVNS. Between the trimmed V and J ends, which lost 4 bases and 3 bases, there was a span of 9 bases. The CDR3 extends over 13 amino acids. CDR3 loop: CASSAGQDYGYTF. In nucleotides, the CDR3 is TGTGCCAGCAGTGCGGGTCAGGACTATGGCTACACCTTC.

This chain connects TRBV4-1 to TRBJ1-2; TRBD1 aligns across 7 bases. J was trimmed by 8 bases and V by 6 bases; bases with no gene match: 6. Germline V gene sequence: CDR1 MGHRA, CDR2 YSYEKL. This CDR3 spans 12 amino acids. As DNA, the CDR3 is TGCGCCAGCAGATCGACAGGGTTCGGCTACACCTTC. It encodes CASRSTGFGYTF.

The rearrangement joins TRBV9 to TRBJ1-2, with D maybe TRBD1 (6 bases). Germline values: CDR1 SGDLS, CDR2 YYNGEE. Between the trimmed V and J ends, which lost 4 bases and 4 bases, there was a span of 17 bases. CDR3 length equals 15 residues. The CDR3 loop is CASSPLVQGIYGYTF. The CDR3 DNA reads TGTGCCAGCAGCCCCCTGGTACAGGGAATCTATGGCTACACCTTC.

J is TRBJ1-5 and V is TRBV2; 9 bases align to TRBD1. The CDR3 contains 14 residues. The V gene end was trimmed by 8 bases and the J gene end by 6 bases; junction bases not matched to a gene: 8. Per germline, CDR1 SNHLY and CDR2 FYNNEI. CDR3 loop: CASGHRGRGQPQHF. The CDR3 DNA reads as TGTGCCAGCGGGCACAGGGGGCGCGGTCAGCCCCAGCATTTT.

The chain has TRBV27 and TRBJ2-7, with D unclear. Per the germline V gene, CDR1 is MNHEY and CDR2 is SMNVEV (reference sequence). V was pared by 8 bases and J by 6 bases, with 14 bases between. This CDR3 is built from 12 residues. CDR3 sequence: CASLNPPGEQYF. For the CDR3, the DNA is TGTGCCAGCCTTAACCCTCCGGGCGAGCAGTACTTC.

The gene calls are TRBV29-1 and TRBJ2-2; no clear D gene. Germline-derived CDR1 and CDR2 are SQVTM and ANQGSEA. The CDR3 is 15 amino acids. Trimming shortened V by 0 bases and J by 0 bases, and 8 bases separated the two germline ends. CDR3 bases: TGCAGCGTTGAAGATGCCAACGCGAACACCGGGGAGCTGTTTTTT. Translation gives CSVEDANANTGELFF.

This rearrangement joins TRBV9 to TRBJ2-7; 7 nucleotides match TRBD2. This CDR3 comprises 14 residues. With 6 bases clipped from V and 7 bases from J, the junction kept 13 bases outside the gene matches. Germline CDR1 is SGDLS and CDR2 is YYNGEE. CDR3 residues: CASTRGGDLREQYF. The DNA of the CDR3 is TGTGCCAGCACCCGGGGAGGGGATCTGAGAGAGCAGTACTTC.

The CDR3 loop reads CASSLVISGDSSDEQFF. CDR3 sequence (DNA): TGTGCCAGCAGCTTAGTTATCTCTGGGGACAGTTCGGATGAGCAGTTCTTC. The chain employs TRBV7-8 and TRBJ2-1, with 7 bases identical to TRBD1. V was pared by 1 base and J by 8 bases, with 14 bases of the junction left unmatched. Per germline, CDR1 SGHVS and CDR2 FQNEAQ. The CDR3 sequence is 17 residues long.

This clone was counted between two and nine times. The chain joins TRBV30 to TRBJ2-7, with D unresolved. The germline gives CDR1 GTSNPN, CDR2 SVGIG (reference sequence). Trimming cost V 0 bases and J 6 bases, with 12 bases left between them. This CDR3 contains 13 residues. CDR3 nucleotides: TGTGCCTGGAGTGTTTCCGACCGCCTCGAGCAGTACTTC. It yields the protein CAWSVSDRLEQYF.

The chain joins TRBV7-9 to TRBJ2-7; TRBD1 aligns across 8 bases. The CDR3 spans 17 residues. Germline V gene data show CDR1 as SEHNR and CDR2 as FQNEAQ (reference sequence). V shed 0 bases, J shed 0 bases, and the junction held 7 bases outside the gene matches. DNA of the CDR3: TGTGCCAGCAGCTTAGCGGTAGGACAGGGCATCTCCTACGAGCAGTACTTC. It encodes CASSLAVGQGISYEQYF.

This clone turned up a few times. Other DNA variants within this sample encode the same CDR3. The chain links TRBV9 to TRBJ1-1; D not resolved. The CDR3 is 13 amino acids. V was pared by 0 bases and J by 1 base, with 4 bases between. Germline CDR1 SGDLS, CDR2 YYNGEE. The CDR3 sequence is CASSVEQNTEAFF. CDR3 in DNA: TGTGCCAGCAGCGTAGAGCAGAACACTGAAGCTTTCTTT.

The chain couples TRBV10-2 to TRBJ2-7, with D unclear. The CDR3 is 14 amino acids. Per germline, CDR1 WSHSY and CDR2 SAAADI. V lost 6 bases and J 5 bases, leaving 17 bases between the germline ends. The CDR3 bases are TGCGCCAGCAGAGTTAGAGGAGAGTACCACGAGCAGTACTTC. This codes for CASRVRGEYHEQYF.

The chain couples TRBV9 to TRBJ2-7; 8 bases align to TRBD1. Germline CDR1 reads SGDLS; CDR2 reads YYNGEE. The junction had 9 bases not matched to a gene; V was cut back by 4 bases and J by 3 bases. This CDR3 has 15 amino acids. This CDR3 is CASSPGTGDFYEQYF. CDR3 coding DNA: TGTGCCAGCAGCCCCGGGACAGGCGATTTCTACGAGCAGTACTTC.

The chain combines TRBV29-1 with TRBJ2-1, with D possibly being TRBD2 (6 bases). Trimming cost V 4 bases and J 0 bases, with 10 bases left between them. Germline V gene sequence: CDR1 SQVTM, CDR2 ANQGSEA. The CDR3 totals 14 residues. CDR3 region: CSVVPGVSYNEQFF. As DNA, the CDR3 is TGCAGCGTTGTACCGGGGGTCTCCTACAATGAGCAGTTCTTC.

This chain connects TRBV13 to TRBJ2-1, with 8 bases identical to TRBD2. The CDR3 is made up of 15 amino acids. The V and J ends lost 1 base and 9 bases, in that order; junction bases with no gene match: 8. Germline V gene lookup returns CDR1 PRHDT and CDR2 FYEKMQ (reference sequence). The CDR3 nucleotides read TGTGCCAGCAGCTTAGACGTCGGGGGGGCTGGTGAGCAGTTCTTC. It encodes CASSLDVGGAGEQFF.

This clone has only a few counts. The V gene is TRBV7-9, the J gene TRBJ2-1; 9 bases map to TRBD1. The germline CDR1 and CDR2 sequences are SEHNR and FQNEAQ (reference sequence). CDR3 length: 14 residues. J lost 6 bases, V lost 5 bases, and 5 bases had no gene match. CDR3 DNA sequence: TGTGCCAGCAGCGAGACGACAGGGGGCAATGAGCAGTTCTTC. It codes for CASSETTGGNEQFF.

This clone was counted only a few times. CDR3 sequence: CSVELIDRGRETQYF. In nucleotides, the CDR3 is TGCAGCGTTGAACTTATAGACAGGGGGCGAGAGACCCAGTACTTC. The chain has TRBV29-1 and TRBJ2-5; 10 positions match TRBD1. The length of the CDR3 is 15 residues. Germline values: CDR1 SQVTM, CDR2 ANQGSEA. V was pared by 2 bases and J by 4 bases, with 7 bases of the junction left unmatched.

A single count supports this clone. The chain joins TRBV30 to TRBJ1-2; D is perhaps TRBD1 (5 bases). The ends were cut back, 2 bases at V and 6 bases at J, with 22 bases in the middle. The germline gives CDR1 GTSNPN, CDR2 SVGIG (reference sequence). CDR3 length equals 16 residues. Here the CDR3 DNA reads TGTGCCTGGAGTCTCACTTCCCCCGGGACGCCTCATGGCTACACCTTC. Its protein product is CAWSLTSPGTPHGYTF.